The T cell receptor beta chain described here comes from a study of response to subunit inactivated influenza vaccine. TCRdb processed the RT-PCR reads anew with MiXCR; each CDR3 protein has one entry. The sample contains about 570,000 distinct CDR3 sequences, approximately 11% of which appear only once. Trimming cost V 1 base and J 5 bases, with 8 bases left between them. CDR1 LGHDT and CDR2 YNNKEL come from the germline V gene (reference sequence). The CDR3 length is 14 residues. This sample also appeared in a second study, on T cells expressing NK-cell markers. This second study says: UMIs accompanied the 5'RACE template switching by which TCR beta cDNA was made. There were a handful of donors in whom these clonotypes also led the CD3+CD56-NKG2C+ fraction. It is unclear if expanded NKG2C-expressing clones target HCMV antigens.

Sequenced here: PBMCs from blood, sampled on the day of vaccination. The rearrangement links TRBV3-1 to TRBJ2-2; no firm D call. This sequence originates from a man between 45 and 60 years old who received an inactivated influenza vaccine. The CDR3 loop reads CASSQVHGTGELFF. CDR3 nucleotides: TGTGCCAGCAGCCAAGTGCACGGTACCGGGGAGCTGTTTTTT. The full variable domain, its missing parts supplied by reference TRBV3-1 and TRBJ2-2, is DTAVSQTPKYLVTQMGNDKSIKCEQNLGHDTMYWYKQDSKKFLKIMFSYNNKELIINETVPNRFSPKSPDKAHLNLHINSLELGDSAVYFCASSQVHGTGELFFGEGSRLTVL.